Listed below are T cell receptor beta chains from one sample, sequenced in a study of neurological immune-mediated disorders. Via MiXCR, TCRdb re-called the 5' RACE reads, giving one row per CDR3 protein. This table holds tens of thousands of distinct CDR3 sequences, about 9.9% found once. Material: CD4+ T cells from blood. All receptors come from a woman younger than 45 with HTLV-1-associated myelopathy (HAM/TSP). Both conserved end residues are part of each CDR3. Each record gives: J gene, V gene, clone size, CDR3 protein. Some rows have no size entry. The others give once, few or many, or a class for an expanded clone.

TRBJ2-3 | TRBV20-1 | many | CSAPRLAATTDTQYF
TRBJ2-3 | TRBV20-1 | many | CSANELGQAYTDTQYF
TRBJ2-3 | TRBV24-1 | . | CATSDPNGDTQYF
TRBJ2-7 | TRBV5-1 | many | CAPREDEQYF
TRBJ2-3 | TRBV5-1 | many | CASSPTTLASDTQYF
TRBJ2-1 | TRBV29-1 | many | CSVEEPGRRLNPSYNEQFF
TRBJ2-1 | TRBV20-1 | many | CSARGGNEQFF
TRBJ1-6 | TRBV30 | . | CAWSVSDRAHSPLHF
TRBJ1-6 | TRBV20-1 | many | CSASVEGTGNSPLHF
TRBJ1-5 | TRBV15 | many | CATSRNRDRVILAQHF
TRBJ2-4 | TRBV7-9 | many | CASSLGSGGIKNIQYF
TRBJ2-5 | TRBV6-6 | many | CASRARSGGDRTQYF
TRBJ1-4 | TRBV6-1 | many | CASSVSLPRSGEKLFF
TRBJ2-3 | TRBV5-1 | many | CASSWSLAASTDTQYF
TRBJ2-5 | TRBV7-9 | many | CASSQERGQLEETQYF
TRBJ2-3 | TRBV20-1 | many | CSASERGTGKDTQYF
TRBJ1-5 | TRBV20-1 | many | CSAIQDSLSNQPQHF
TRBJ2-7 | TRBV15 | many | CATSIQGYEQYF
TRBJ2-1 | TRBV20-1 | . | CSGTGTGSSITFNEQFF
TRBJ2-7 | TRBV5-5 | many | CASAHPLRGSYEQYF
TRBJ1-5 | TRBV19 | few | CASSPYDRGQPQHF
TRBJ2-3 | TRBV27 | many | CASRRTSGGGYTQYF
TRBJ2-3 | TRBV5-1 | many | CASSLEKNTDTQYF
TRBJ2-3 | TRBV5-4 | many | CASSAGLAGNTDTQYF
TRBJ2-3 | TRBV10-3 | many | CAISEQITSTDTQYF
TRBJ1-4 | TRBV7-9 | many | CASSLTGRGTNEKLFF
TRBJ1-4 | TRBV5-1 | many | CASSPTRGNEKLFF
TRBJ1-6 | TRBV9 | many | CASSVAPGGDFNSPLHF
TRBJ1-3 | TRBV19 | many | CASSIGRRNGNTIYF
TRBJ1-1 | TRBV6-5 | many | CASSYGQTNTEAFF
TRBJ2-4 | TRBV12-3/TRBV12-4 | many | CASSFNRGKNIQYF
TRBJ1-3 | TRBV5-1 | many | CASSFAGTGNTIYF
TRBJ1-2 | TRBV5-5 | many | CASSPQGERYGYTF
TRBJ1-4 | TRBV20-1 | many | CSARGPLNEKLFF
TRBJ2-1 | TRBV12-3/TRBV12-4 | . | CASSLSPLGLANNEQFF
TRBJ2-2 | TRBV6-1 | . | CASSVLAGVAGELFF
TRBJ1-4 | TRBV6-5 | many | CASSSYRQNGNEKLFF
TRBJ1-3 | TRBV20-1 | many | CSAMDRGLGNTIYF
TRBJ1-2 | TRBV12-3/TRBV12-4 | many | CASSLSPASPGYTF
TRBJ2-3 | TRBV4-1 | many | CASSKLAGSTDTQYF
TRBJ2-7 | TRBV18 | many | CASSKTENYEQYF
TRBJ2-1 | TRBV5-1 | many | CASSLLAGGIDEQFF